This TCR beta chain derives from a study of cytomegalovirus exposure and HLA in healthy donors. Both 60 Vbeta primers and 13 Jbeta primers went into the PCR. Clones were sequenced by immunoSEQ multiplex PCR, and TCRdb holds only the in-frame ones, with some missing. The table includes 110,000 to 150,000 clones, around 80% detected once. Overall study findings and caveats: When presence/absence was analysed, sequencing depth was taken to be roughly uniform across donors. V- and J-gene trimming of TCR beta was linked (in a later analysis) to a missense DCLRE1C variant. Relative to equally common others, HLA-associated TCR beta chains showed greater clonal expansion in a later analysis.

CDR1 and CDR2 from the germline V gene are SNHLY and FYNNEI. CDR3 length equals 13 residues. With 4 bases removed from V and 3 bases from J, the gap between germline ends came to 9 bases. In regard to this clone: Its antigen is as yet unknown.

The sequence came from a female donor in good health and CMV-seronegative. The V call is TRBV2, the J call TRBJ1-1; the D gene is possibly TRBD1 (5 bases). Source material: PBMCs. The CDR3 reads CASSVARDTEAFF. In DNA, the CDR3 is TGTGCCAGCAGTGTAGCCAGGGACACTGAAGCTTTCTTT.